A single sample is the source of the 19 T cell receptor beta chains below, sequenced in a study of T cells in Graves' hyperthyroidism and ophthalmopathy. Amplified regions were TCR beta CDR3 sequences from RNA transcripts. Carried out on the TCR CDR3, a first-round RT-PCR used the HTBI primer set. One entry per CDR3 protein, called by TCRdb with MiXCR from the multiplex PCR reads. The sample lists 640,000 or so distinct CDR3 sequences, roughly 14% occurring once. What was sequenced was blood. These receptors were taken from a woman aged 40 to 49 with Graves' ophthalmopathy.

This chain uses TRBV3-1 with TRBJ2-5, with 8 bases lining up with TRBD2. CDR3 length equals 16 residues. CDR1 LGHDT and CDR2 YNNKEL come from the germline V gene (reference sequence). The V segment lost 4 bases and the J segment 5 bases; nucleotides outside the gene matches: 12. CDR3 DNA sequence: TGTGCCAGCAGCCTGACTAGCGCGGACGTTCGGGAGACCCAGTACTTC. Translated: CASSLTSADVRETQYF.

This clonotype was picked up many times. Here the CDR3 DNA reads TGTGCCAGCTCGAAGGGGCCCTATGGCTACACCTTC. Amino acid sequence: CASSKGPYGYTF. The chain combines TRBV19 with TRBJ1-2, with D tentatively TRBD1 (5 bases). The germline V and J ends were trimmed by 9 bases and 4 bases, with 12 bases remaining between them. Per the germline V gene, CDR1 is LNHDA and CDR2 is SQIVND (reference sequence). The CDR3 covers 12 residues.

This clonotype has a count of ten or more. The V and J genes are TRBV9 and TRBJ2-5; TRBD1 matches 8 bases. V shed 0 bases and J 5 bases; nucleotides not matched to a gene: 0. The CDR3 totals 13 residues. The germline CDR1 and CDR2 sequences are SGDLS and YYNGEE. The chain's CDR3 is CASSVGDRETQYF. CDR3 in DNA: TGTGCCAGCAGCGTAGGGGACAGGGAGACCCAGTACTTC.

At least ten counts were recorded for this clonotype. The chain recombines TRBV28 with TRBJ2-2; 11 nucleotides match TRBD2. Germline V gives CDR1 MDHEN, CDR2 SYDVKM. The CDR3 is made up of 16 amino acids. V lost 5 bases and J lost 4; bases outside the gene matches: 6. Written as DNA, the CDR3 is TGTGCCAGCAGTCCCCTAGCGGGAGGACCCACCGGGGAGCTGTTTTTT. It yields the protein CASSPLAGGPTGELFF.

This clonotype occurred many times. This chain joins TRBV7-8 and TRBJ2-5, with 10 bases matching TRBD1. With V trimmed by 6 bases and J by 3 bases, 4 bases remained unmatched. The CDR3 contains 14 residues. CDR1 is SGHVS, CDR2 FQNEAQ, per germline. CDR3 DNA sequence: TGTGCCAGCAGTCCGGGACAGGGGAAAGAGACCCAGTACTTC. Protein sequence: CASSPGQGKETQYF. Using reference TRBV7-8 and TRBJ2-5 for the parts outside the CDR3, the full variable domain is GAGVSQSPRYKVAKRGQDVALRCDPISGHVSLFWYQQALGQGPEFLTYFQNEAQLDKSGLPSDRFFAERPEGSVSTLKIQRTQQEDSAVYLCASSPGQGKETQYFGPGTRLLVL.

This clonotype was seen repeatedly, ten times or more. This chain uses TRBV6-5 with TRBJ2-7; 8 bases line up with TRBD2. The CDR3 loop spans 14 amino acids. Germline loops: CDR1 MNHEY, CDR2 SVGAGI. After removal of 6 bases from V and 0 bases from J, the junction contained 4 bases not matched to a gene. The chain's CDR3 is CASRREGLSYEQYF. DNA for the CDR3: TGTGCCAGCAGACGGGAGGGCCTCTCCTACGAGCAGTACTTC.

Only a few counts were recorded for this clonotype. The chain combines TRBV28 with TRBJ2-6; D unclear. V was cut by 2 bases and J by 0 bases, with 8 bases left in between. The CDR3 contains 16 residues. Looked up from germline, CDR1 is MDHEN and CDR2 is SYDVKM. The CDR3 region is CASSLIYGSGANVLTF. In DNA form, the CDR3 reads TGTGCCAGCAGTTTAATCTATGGCTCTGGGGCCAACGTCCTGACTTTC.

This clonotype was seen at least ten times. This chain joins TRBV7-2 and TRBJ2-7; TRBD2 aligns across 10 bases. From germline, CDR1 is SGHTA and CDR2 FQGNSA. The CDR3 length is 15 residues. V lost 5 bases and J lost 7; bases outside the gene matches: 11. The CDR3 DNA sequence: TGTGCCAGCAGCCTCATTCCAGCGGGAGGGGGTGAGCAGTACTTC. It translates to CASSLIPAGGGEQYF. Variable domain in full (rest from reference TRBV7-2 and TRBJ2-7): GAGVSQSPSNKVTEKGKDVELRCDPISGHTALYWYRQSLGQGLEFLIYFQGNSAPDKSGLPSDRFSAERTGGSVSTLTIQRTQQEDSAVYLCASSLIPAGGGEQYFGPGTRLTVT.

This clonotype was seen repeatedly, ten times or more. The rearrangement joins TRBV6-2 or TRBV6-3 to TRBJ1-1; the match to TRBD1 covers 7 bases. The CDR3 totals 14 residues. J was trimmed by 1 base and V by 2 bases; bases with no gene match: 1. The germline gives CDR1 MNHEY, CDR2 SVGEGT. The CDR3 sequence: CASSYGTENTEAFF. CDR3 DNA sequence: TGTGCCAGCAGTTACGGGACAGAGAACACTGAAGCTTTCTTT.

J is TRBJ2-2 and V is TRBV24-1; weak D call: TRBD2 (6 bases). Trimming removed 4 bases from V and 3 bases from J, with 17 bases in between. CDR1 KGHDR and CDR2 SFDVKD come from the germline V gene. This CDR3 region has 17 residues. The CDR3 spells CATSDRLGGDHTGELFF. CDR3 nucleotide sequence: TGTGCCACCAGTGACCGCCTCGGAGGGGACCACACCGGGGAGCTGTTTTTT.

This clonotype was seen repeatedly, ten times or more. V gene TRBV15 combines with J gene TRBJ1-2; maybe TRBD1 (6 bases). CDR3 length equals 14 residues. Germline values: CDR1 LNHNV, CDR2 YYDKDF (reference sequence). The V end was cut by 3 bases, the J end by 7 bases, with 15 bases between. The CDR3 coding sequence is TGTGCCACCAGCAGTTCTTGGGGGGCAGGTGGCTACACCTTC. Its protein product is CATSSSWGAGGYTF.

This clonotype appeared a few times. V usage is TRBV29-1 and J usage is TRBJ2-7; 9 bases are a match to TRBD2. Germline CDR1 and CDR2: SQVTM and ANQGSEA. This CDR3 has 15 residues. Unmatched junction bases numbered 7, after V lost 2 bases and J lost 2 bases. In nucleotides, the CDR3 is TGCAGCGTTGAAACGCTAGCGGGATTAACCTACGAGCAGTACTTC. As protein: CSVETLAGLTYEQYF.

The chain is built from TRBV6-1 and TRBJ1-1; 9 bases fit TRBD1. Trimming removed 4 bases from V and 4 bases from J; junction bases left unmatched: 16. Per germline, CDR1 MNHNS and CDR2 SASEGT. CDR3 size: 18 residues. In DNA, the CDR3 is TGTGCCAGCAGTGGATTTGGACAGGGGAGAGGAGGACTCACTGAAGCTTTCTTT. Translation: CASSGFGQGRGGLTEAFF.

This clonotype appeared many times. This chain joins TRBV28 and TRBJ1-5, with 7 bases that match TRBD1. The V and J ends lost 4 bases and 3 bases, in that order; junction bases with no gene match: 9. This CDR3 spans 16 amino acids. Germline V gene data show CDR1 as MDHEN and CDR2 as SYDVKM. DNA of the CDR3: TGTGCCAGCAGTTCACTGCCGGGACAGAACAATCAGCCCCAGCATTTT. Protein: CASSSLPGQNNQPQHF.

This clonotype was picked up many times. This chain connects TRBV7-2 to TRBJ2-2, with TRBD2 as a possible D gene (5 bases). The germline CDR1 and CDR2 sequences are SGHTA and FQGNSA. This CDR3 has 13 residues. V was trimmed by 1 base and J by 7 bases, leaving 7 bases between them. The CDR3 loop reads CASSLDGVGELFF. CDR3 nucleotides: TGTGCCAGCAGCTTAGACGGGGTCGGGGAGCTGTTTTTT.

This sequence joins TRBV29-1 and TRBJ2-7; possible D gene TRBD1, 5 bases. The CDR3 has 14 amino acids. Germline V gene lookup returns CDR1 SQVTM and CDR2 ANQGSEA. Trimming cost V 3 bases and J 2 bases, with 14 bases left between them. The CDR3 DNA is TGCAGCGTTGAGACCAGGACAACTCCCTACGAGCAGTACTTC. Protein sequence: CSVETRTTPYEQYF.

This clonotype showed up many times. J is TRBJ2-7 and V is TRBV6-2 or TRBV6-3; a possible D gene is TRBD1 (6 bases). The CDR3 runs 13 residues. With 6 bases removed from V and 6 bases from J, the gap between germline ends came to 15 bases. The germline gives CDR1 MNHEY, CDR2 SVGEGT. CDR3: CASSWTALSEQYF. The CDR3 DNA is TGTGCCAGCAGCTGGACAGCTTTGAGCGAGCAGTACTTC.

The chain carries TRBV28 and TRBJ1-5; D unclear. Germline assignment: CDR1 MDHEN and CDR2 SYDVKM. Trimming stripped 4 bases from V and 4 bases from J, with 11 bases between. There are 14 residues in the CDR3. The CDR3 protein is CASSSASWNQPQHF. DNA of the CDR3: TGTGCCAGCAGTTCGGCCAGTTGGAATCAGCCCCAGCATTTT.

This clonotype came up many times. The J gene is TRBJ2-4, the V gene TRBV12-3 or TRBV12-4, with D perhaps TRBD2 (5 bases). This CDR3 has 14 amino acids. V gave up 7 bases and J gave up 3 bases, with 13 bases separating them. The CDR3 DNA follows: TGTGCCAGCACCCGAGCCGGGGACAAAAACATTCAGTACTTC. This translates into CASTRAGDKNIQYF.